This TCR beta chain stems from a study of T cell responses to AZD1222 COVID-19 vaccine. This clone was observed once. Using immunoSEQ multiplex PCR, the repertoire was profiled, and TCRdb retains in-frame clones only, with some absent. The sample consists of just over 150,000 clones, approximately 90% of them appearing once. Germline CDR1 SGHTA, CDR2 FQGTGA. With 4 bases clipped from V and 8 bases from J, the junction kept 5 bases outside the gene matches. This CDR3 comprises 13 residues. The rearrangement joins TRBV7-3 to TRBJ1-2; 9 bases are a match to TRBD1. This clonotype originated in an adult who received the AZD1222 COVID-19 vaccine. The specimen comprised peripheral blood, sampled 28 days after the second AZD1222 dose. The CDR3 DNA is TGTGCCAGCAGCTCGGGACAGGGCAGGGGCTACACCTTC. It translates to CASSSGQGRGYTF.